This T cell receptor beta chain emerged from a study of glioma-infiltrating T cells. The iRepertoire nested amplicon-rescue multiplex PCR amplified TCR alpha and beta CDR3s from RNA. Tissue mRNA or PBMC total RNA, roughly 85-450 ng, went into one-step reverse transcription and amplification. TCRdb re-derived calls from the multiplex PCR reads in MiXCR, one entry per CDR3 protein. This table holds some 93,000 distinct CDR3 sequences, roughly 37% found once. Study outcomes and limitations: Non-neoplastic patients had below-expected tissue-blood divergence, while all gliomas exceeded expectation. CDR3 overlap between tissue and blood was very small.

This clonotype came up many times. Its antigen is as yet unknown. The CDR3 length is 13 residues. Germline V gives CDR1 DFQATT, CDR2 SNEGSKA (reference sequence). V lost 1 base to trimming and J lost 4 bases, with 9 bases between them. The TCR sequence derives from a human donor with low-grade glioma or glioblastoma, undergoing nonglioma brain surgery, or in good health (not recorded which). V and J are TRBV20-1 and TRBJ2-3, with D perhaps being TRBD1 or TRBD2 (6 bases each). The specimen sequenced was glioma tissue, nonneoplastic brain tissue, or PBMCs (not recorded which). The DNA for the CDR3 is TGCAGTGCTAGAGGGGGGGCCCCAGATACGCAGTATTTT. This encodes CSARGGAPDTQYF.